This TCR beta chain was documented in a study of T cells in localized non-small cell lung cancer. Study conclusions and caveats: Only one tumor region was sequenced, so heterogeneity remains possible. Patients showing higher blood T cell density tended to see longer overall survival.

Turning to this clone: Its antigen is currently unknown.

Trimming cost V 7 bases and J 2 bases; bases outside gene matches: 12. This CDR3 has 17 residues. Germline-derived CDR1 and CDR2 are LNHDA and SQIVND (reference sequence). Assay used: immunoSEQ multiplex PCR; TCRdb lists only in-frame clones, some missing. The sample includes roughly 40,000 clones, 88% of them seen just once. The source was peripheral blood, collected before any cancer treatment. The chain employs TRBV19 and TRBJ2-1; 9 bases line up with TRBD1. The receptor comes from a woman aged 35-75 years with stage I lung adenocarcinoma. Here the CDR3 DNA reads TGTGCCAGTATGCGGGGGACAGGGACTCCCCCCTACAATGAGCAGTTCTTC. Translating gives CASMRGTGTPPYNEQFF.